These T cell receptor beta chains were read from a single sample in a study of T cell repertoires in cytomegalovirus infection. MiXCR was run by TCRdb on the reads, yielding one entry per CDR3 protein. The table records under 350,000 distinct CDR3 sequences, 9.5% of them present only once. The sample comprised PBMCs. The receptors shown here come from a human donor in good health (CMV status not recorded). Some clones in this sample may be carry-over from other donors' samples. Each CDR3 is given with its conserved first and last residue. A D gene is named only where the DNA matches it firmly. Clone size is stated in some rows and not others, as once, few, many or a class when expanded.

j_call	clone_size	v_call	d_call	cdr3_nt	cdr3_aa
TRBJ1-1	many	TRBV7-2	TRBD1	TGTGCCAGCATCTCGGGGAGGGGGCGCCCCCAGACTGAAGCTTTCTTT	CASISGRGRPQTEAFF
TRBJ2-1	many	TRBV7-2	TRBD2	TGTGCCAGCAGGCCCACTAGCGACCACTACAATGAGCAGTTCTTC	CASRPTSDHYNEQFF
TRBJ1-2	many	TRBV7-2	.	TGTGCCAGCAGCCGCGAGACACGAAACTATGGCTACACCTTC	CASSRETRNYGYTF
TRBJ2-3	few	TRBV20-1	.	TGCAGTGCACAACGGGCAGATACGCAGTATTTT	CSAQRADTQYF
TRBJ2-1	.	TRBV5-1	.	TGCGCCAGCAGCTTGACGGGAAGAACGAGCTCCTACAATGAGCAGTTCTTC	CASSLTGRTSSYNEQFF
TRBJ1-1	many	TRBV7-2	.	TGTGCCAGCAGCCTACTGACCAACACTGAAGCTTTCTTT	CASSLLTNTEAFF
TRBJ2-7	many	TRBV12-3/TRBV12-4	TRBD2	TGTGCCAGCAGCTTCGGGACTAGGGATTCCTACGAGCAGTACTTC	CASSFGTRDSYEQYF
TRBJ2-3	.	TRBV5-5	TRBD2	TGTGCCAGCAGCTTGGAGGGACTAGCGGGGGATACGCAGTATTTT	CASSLEGLAGDTQYF
TRBJ1-3	.	TRBV4-2	.	TGTGCCAGCAGCCAAGATCCGAGCTCTGGAAACACCATATATTTT	CASSQDPSSGNTIYF
TRBJ2-1	.	TRBV5-1	.	TGCGCCAGCAGTAGGGGTGAAGGTGAGCAGTTCTTC	CASSRGEGEQFF
TRBJ1-2	few	TRBV20-1	.	TGCAGTGCTAGAGACTCGGGCAGGGGACTAGATGGCTACACCTTC	CSARDSGRGLDGYTF